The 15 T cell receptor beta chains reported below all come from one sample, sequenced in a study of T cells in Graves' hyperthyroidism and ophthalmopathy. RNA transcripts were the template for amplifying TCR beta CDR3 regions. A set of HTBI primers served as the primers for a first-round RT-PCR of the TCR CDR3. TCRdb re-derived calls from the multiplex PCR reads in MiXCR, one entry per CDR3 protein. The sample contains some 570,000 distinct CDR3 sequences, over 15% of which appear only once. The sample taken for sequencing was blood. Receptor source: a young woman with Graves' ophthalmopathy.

Here the CDR3 reads CSARSQGYSNQPQHF. The CDR3 coding sequence is TGCAGTGCTAGATCCCAGGGCTATAGCAATCAGCCCCAGCATTTT. J is TRBJ1-5 and V is TRBV20-1, with TRBD1 as a possible D gene (5 bases). V was clipped by 2 bases and J by 0 bases, with 11 bases between them. CDR3 length: 15 amino acids. From germline, CDR1 is DFQATT and CDR2 SNEGSKA (reference sequence).

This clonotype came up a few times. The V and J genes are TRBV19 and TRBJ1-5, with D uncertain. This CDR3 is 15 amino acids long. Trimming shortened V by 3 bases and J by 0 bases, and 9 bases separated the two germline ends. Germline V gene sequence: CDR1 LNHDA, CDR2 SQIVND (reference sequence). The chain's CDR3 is CASSMSSGSNQPQHF. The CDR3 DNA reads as TGTGCCAGTAGTATGAGCTCAGGTAGCAATCAGCCCCAGCATTTT.

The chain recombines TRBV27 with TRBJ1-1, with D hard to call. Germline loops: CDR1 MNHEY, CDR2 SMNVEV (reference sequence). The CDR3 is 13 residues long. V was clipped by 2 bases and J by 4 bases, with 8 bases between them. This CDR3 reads CASSLLWSTEAFF. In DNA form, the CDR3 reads TGTGCCAGCAGTTTACTCTGGAGCACTGAAGCTTTCTTT.

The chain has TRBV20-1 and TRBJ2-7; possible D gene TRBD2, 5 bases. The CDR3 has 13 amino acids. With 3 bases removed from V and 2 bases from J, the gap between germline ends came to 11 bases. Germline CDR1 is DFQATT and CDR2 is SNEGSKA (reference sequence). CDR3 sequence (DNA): TGCAGTGCTAGGAGCGGAACTCCCTACGAGCAGTACTTC. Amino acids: CSARSGTPYEQYF.

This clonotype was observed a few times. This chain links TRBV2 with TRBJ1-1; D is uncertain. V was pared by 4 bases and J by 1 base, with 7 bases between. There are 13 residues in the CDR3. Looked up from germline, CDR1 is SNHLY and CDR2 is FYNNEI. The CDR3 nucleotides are TGTGCCAGCAGTGGAGACCAGAACACTGAAGCTTTCTTT. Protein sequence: CASSGDQNTEAFF.

The chain's CDR3 is CASGFEGYYGYTF. The CDR3 region has the DNA TGTGCTAGTGGTTTCGAGGGGTACTATGGCTACACCTTC. The rearrangement links TRBV12-5 to TRBJ1-2; the D gene is possibly TRBD1 (5 bases). V was clipped by 3 bases and J by 3 bases, with 8 bases between them. The CDR3 contains 13 residues. Germline V lookup: CDR1 LGHNT, CDR2 FRNRAP.

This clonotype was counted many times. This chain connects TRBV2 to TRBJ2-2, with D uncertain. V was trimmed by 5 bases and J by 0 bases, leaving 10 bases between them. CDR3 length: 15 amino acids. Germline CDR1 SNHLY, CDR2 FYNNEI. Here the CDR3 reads CASSSTLTNTGELFF. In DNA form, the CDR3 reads TGTGCCAGCAGTTCGACACTCACGAACACCGGGGAGCTGTTTTTT.

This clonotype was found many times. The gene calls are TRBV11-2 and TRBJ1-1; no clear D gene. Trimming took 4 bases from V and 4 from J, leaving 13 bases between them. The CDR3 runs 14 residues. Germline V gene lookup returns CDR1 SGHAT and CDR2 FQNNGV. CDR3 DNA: TGTGCCAGCAGCTCATCGGCGGGTGGCACTGAAGCTTTCTTT. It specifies CASSSSAGGTEAFF.

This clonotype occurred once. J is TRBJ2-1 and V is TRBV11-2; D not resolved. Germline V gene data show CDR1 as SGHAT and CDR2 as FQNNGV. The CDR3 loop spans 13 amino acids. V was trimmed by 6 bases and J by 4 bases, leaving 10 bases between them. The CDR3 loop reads CASRDGFYNEQFF. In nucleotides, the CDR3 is TGTGCCAGCAGGGACGGCTTTTACAATGAGCAGTTCTTC.

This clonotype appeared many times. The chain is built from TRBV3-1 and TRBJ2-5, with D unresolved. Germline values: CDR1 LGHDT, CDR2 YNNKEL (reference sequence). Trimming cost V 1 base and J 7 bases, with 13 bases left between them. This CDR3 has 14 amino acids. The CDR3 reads CASSQGAGLMTQYF. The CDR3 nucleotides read TGTGCCAGCAGCCAAGGGGCCGGTCTAATGACCCAGTACTTC.

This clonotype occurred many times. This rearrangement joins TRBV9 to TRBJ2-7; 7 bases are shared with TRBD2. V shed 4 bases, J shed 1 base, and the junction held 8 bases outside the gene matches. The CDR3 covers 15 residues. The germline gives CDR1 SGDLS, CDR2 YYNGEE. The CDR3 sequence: CASSPTREASYEQYF. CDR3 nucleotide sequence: TGTGCCAGCAGCCCCACTCGGGAGGCGTCCTACGAGCAGTACTTC.

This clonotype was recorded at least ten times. The CDR3 DNA follows: TGTGCCAGCAGCCTCCGGACAGAGTACCAAGAGACCCAGTACTTC. Translation: CASSLRTEYQETQYF. The chain has TRBV7-8 and TRBJ2-5; D is possibly TRBD1 (6 bases). The CDR3 covers 15 residues. CDR1 is SGHVS, CDR2 FQNEAQ, per germline. V was clipped by 5 bases and J by 0 bases, with 13 bases between them.

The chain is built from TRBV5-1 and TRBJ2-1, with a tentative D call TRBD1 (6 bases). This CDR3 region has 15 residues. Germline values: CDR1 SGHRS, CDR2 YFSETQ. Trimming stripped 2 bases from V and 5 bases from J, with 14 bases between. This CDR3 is CASSFSTGSNNEQFF. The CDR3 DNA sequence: TGCGCCAGCAGCTTTAGTACAGGGTCTAACAATGAGCAGTTCTTC.

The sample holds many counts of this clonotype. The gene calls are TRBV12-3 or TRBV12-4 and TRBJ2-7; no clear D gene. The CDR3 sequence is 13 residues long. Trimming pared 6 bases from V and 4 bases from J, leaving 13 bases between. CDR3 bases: TGTGCCAGCAGCAAAGATAATGGGTACGAGCAGTACTTC. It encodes CASSKDNGYEQYF.

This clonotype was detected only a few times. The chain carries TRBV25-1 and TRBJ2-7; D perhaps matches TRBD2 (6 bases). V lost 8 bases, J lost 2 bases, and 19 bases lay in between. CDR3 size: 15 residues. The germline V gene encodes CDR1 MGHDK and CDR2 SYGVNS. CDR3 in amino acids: CASGPGLLDPYEQYF. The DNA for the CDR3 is TGTGCCAGCGGTCCGGGACTGCTGGATCCCTACGAGCAGTACTTC.